The 29 T cell receptor beta chains below were found in one sample sequenced in a study of cytomegalovirus exposure and HLA in healthy donors. Researchers ran the PCR with 60 Vbeta and 13 Jbeta primers. This table comes from immunoSEQ multiplex PCR, and its TCRdb copy is limited to in-frame clones, with some not included. The data hold more than 110,000 clones, with roughly 9.8% observed a single time. The sequenced sample was PBMCs. The origin of the receptors is a man in his fifties or sixties in good health and CMV-seronegative.

The chain is built from TRBV19 and TRBJ2-5; no firm D call. This CDR3 is built from 16 residues. Germline V gene data show CDR1 as LNHDA and CDR2 as SQIVND (reference sequence). Trimming pared 0 bases from V and 5 bases from J, leaving 16 bases between. CDR3 residues: CASSIDRLARKETQYF. The CDR3 DNA follows: TGTGCCAGTAGTATAGACCGACTGGCTCGAAAGGAGACCCAGTACTTC.

The J gene is TRBJ1-2, the V gene TRBV7-6; maybe TRBD1 (5 bases). Germline loops: CDR1 SGHVS, CDR2 FNYEAQ. This CDR3 contains 15 residues. V lost 5 bases to trimming and J lost 5 bases, with 18 bases between them. The CDR3: CASSQETGPIYGYTF. Written as DNA, the CDR3 is TGTGCCAGCAGCCAGGAAACAGGACCCATTTATGGCTACACCTTC.

V is TRBV19 and J is TRBJ1-3, with a possible D match to TRBD1 (6 bases). The V gene's germline CDR1 is LNHDA and CDR2 SQIVND (reference sequence). The CDR3 length is 16 residues. V was clipped by 5 bases and J by 1 base, with 15 bases between them. The CDR3: CASSPQGVGSGNTIYF. CDR3 bases: TGTGCCAGTAGTCCACAGGGTGTAGGATCTGGAAACACCATATATTTT.

The chain joins TRBV29-1 to TRBJ1-2; 7 bases match TRBD1. CDR1 and CDR2 (germline): SQVTM, ANQGSEA. V lost 7 bases to trimming and J lost 5 bases; unmatched junction nucleotides: 10. This CDR3 spans 13 amino acids. The CDR3 spells CSAKMTGYYGYTF. The CDR3 DNA sequence: TGCAGCGCTAAAATGACAGGGTATTATGGCTACACCTTC.

The J gene is TRBJ2-5, the V gene TRBV6-1; 9 bases are a match to TRBD1. CDR1 and CDR2 (germline): MNHNS, SASEGT. V was pared by 6 bases and J by 1 base, with 0 bases of the junction left unmatched. CDR3 length equals 13 residues. This chain's CDR3 is CASRDRGQETQYF. The DNA of the CDR3 is TGTGCCAGCAGGGACAGGGGCCAAGAGACCCAGTACTTC.

V and J are TRBV10-1 and TRBJ2-5, with D perhaps matching TRBD1 (6 bases). Germline V gives CDR1 WNHNN, CDR2 SYGVQD (reference sequence). This CDR3 comprises 14 residues. With 0 bases removed from V and 5 bases from J, the gap between germline ends came to 10 bases. CDR3 in amino acids: CASSESTGLETQYF. The CDR3 DNA sequence: TGCGCCAGCAGTGAGTCTACAGGGTTGGAGACCCAGTACTTC.

The CDR3 sequence: CASTKMGGSGANVLTF. The CDR3 DNA reads TGTGCCAGCACCAAAATGGGGGGCTCTGGGGCCAACGTCCTGACTTTC. The gene calls are TRBV7-2 and TRBJ2-6, with D possibly being TRBD2 (6 bases). Trimming removed 7 bases from V and 0 bases from J, with 13 bases in between. This CDR3 spans 16 amino acids. Germline CDR1 SGHTA, CDR2 FQGNSA.

This clone came up a few times. The CDR3 coding sequence is TGTGCCAGCAGCCCTCGTCGTCCCGATGAGCAGTTCTTC. Translated, it gives CASSPRRPDEQFF. The gene calls are TRBV11-2 and TRBJ2-1; D remains ambiguous. Germline V lookup: CDR1 SGHAT, CDR2 FQNNGV. There are 13 residues in the CDR3. The germline V and J ends were trimmed by 5 bases and 8 bases, with 13 bases remaining between them.

This clone was observed a handful of times. The chain links TRBV7-9 to TRBJ2-1, with D perhaps matching TRBD2 (5 bases). The germline V gene has CDR1 SEHNR and CDR2 FQNEAQ (reference sequence). The germline V and J ends were trimmed by 3 bases and 7 bases, with 7 bases remaining between them. This CDR3 has 12 residues. The CDR3 DNA follows: TGTGCCAGCAGCTTTTCGGGGAATGAGCAGTTCTTC. Translated: CASSFSGNEQFF.

This clone was recorded a few times. The CDR3 is CASSPPSSGTHYEQYF. CDR3 nucleotides: TGTGCCAGCTCACCACCGAGTAGCGGGACCCACTACGAGCAGTACTTC. This chain joins TRBV18 and TRBJ2-7; 8 bases line up with TRBD2. Losses at the gene ends were 0 bases for V and 3 bases for J; bases not matched to a gene: 7. CDR3 length: 16 amino acids. CDR1 and CDR2 from the germline V gene are KGHSH and LQKENI.

The table lists this clone with a few counts. The chain recombines TRBV7-8 with TRBJ2-5; 12 nucleotides align to TRBD1. Germline V gene data show CDR1 as SGHVS and CDR2 as FQNEAQ. J lost 4 bases, V lost 8 bases, and 2 bases had no gene match. The CDR3 is 13 amino acids. CDR3 sequence reads: CASGTGGGETQYF. DNA of the CDR3: TGTGCCAGCGGGACAGGGGGCGGAGAGACCCAGTACTTC.

This clone was seen a handful of times. V gene TRBV5-4 combines with J gene TRBJ1-6, with TRBD1 as a possible D gene (6 bases). Trimming removed 4 bases from V and 7 bases from J, with 18 bases in between. The germline V gene has CDR1 SGHNT and CDR2 YYREEE (reference sequence). The CDR3 consists of 16 residues. The CDR3 reads CASSAGGGDENSPLHF. CDR3 sequence (DNA): TGTGCCAGCAGCGCGGGGGGGGGCGACGAGAATTCACCCCTCCACTTT.

This chain joins TRBV6-4 and TRBJ2-7; 8 positions agree with TRBD2. Trimming at V came to 6 bases and at J to 2 bases, leaving 3 bases not matched to a gene. The CDR3 consists of 13 residues. Germline values: CDR1 MRHNA, CDR2 SNTAGT. The CDR3 spells CASRERGTYEQYF. CDR3 nucleotide sequence: TGTGCCAGCAGAGAGCGGGGGACCTACGAGCAGTACTTC.

This clone was observed at least ten times. This chain links TRBV11-1 with TRBJ2-2, with D perhaps TRBD1 (8 bases). The CDR3 is made up of 16 amino acids. V lost 1 base, J lost 3 bases, and 12 bases lay in between. In germline, CDR1 is SGHAT, CDR2 FQDESV (reference sequence). CDR3 nucleotides: TGTGCCAGCAGCTTAGAACAGGGGGGGTACACCGGGGAGCTGTTTTTT. It specifies CASSLEQGGYTGELFF.

This clone showed up many times. The chain is built from TRBV11-2 and TRBJ2-1, with a tentative D call TRBD1 (5 bases). This CDR3 is 15 amino acids long. The V gene lost 5 bases and the J gene lost 7 bases, with 18 bases spanning the gap. In germline, CDR1 is SGHAT, CDR2 FQNNGV. CDR3 nucleotides: TGTGCCAGCAGCCAGACCAGGGCGCGTGAGAATGAGCAGTTCTTC. Amino acids: CASSQTRARENEQFF.

The chain recombines TRBV30 with TRBJ2-1, with 11 positions matching TRBD2. From germline, CDR1 is GTSNPN and CDR2 SVGIG (reference sequence). V lost 4 bases, J lost 1 base, and 12 bases stayed unmatched. The CDR3 is 18 residues long. CDR3 residues: CAWKVSLAGGGSYNEQFF. CDR3 nucleotide sequence: TGTGCCTGGAAGGTTAGTCTAGCGGGGGGCGGGTCCTACAATGAGCAGTTCTTC.

J is TRBJ2-1 and V is TRBV5-8, with 7 bases aligning to TRBD1. Germline V gene lookup returns CDR1 SGHTS and CDR2 YDEGEE. The trim removed 2 bases at V and 2 bases at J, leaving 4 bases unmatched. The CDR3 contains 15 residues. Written as DNA, the CDR3 is TGTGCCAGCAGCTTAGGACAGGCCACCTACAATGAGCAGTTCTTC. Translated, it gives CASSLGQATYNEQFF.

The chain couples TRBV7-3 to TRBJ1-2, with 8 bases fitting TRBD1. Germline values: CDR1 SGHTA, CDR2 FQGTGA. This CDR3 has 13 amino acids. The ends lost 5 bases at V and 7 bases at J; junction bases unmatched: 6. CDR3 amino acids: CASSTTGESGYTF. CDR3 bases: TGTGCCAGCAGCACGACAGGGGAGTCTGGCTACACCTTC.

The chain combines TRBV15 with TRBJ2-6; TRBD2 aligns across 7 bases. The CDR3 is made up of 16 amino acids. CDR1 is LNHNV, CDR2 YYDKDF, per germline (reference sequence). The ends lost 0 bases at V and 2 bases at J; junction bases unmatched: 1. The CDR3 sequence is CATSREGGAGANVLTF. The CDR3 nucleotides read TGTGCCACCAGCAGAGAGGGGGGGGCTGGGGCCAACGTCCTGACTTTC.

V gene TRBV5-1 combines with J gene TRBJ1-1; 10 bases match TRBD1. Losses at the gene ends were 5 bases for V and 0 bases for J; bases not matched to a gene: 4. CDR1 and CDR2 (germline): SGHRS, YFSETQ. The CDR3 covers 15 residues. This chain's CDR3 is CASRTGGRMNTEAFF. The CDR3, as DNA: TGCGCCAGCAGGACAGGGGGCAGGATGAACACTGAAGCTTTCTTT.

This clone was picked up a small number of times. This CDR3 reads CASSWGPGVNQPQHF. The CDR3 DNA is TGCGCCAGCAGCTGGGGCCCGGGGGTCAATCAGCCCCAGCATTTT. The V gene is TRBV5-1, the J gene TRBJ1-5; a weak D match, TRBD1 (5 bases). V dropped 3 bases and J dropped 3 bases, with 13 bases sitting between them. This CDR3 is built from 15 residues. CDR1 SGHRS and CDR2 YFSETQ come from the germline V gene.

This clone was picked up a small number of times. The V gene is TRBV6-5, the J gene TRBJ1-4, with a possible D match to TRBD1 (6 bases). Per the germline V gene, CDR1 is MNHEY and CDR2 is SVGAGI. The CDR3 covers 14 residues. V dropped 5 bases and J dropped 8 bases, with 15 bases sitting between them. The CDR3 region is CASSQDRRKEKLFF. The CDR3 DNA reads as TGTGCCAGCAGTCAAGACAGGAGGAAAGAAAAACTGTTTTTT.

The genes are TRBV9 and TRBJ2-2; tentative D call: TRBD2 (5 bases). CDR3 length: 18 amino acids. V lost 0 bases, J lost 4 bases, and 19 bases lay in between. CDR1 and CDR2 (germline): SGDLS, YYNGEE. The CDR3 DNA follows: TGTGCCAGCAGCGTAGTTCCCCCTGGCGGGTTGGGCACCGGGGAGCTGTTTTTT. Translated, it gives CASSVVPPGGLGTGELFF.

This clone was detected a few times. V is TRBV2 and J is TRBJ1-1; 8 nucleotides agree with TRBD1. CDR3 size: 15 residues. Trimming removed 0 bases from V and 4 bases from J; junction bases left unmatched: 4. Per the germline V gene, CDR1 is SNHLY and CDR2 is FYNNEI. DNA of the CDR3: TGTGCCAGCAGTGAAGCCAGGGGGCTGGTCACTGAAGCTTTCTTT. Protein: CASSEARGLVTEAFF.

This clone has more than one count but fewer than ten. The chain links TRBV19 to TRBJ1-2; TRBD1 matches 7 bases. J was trimmed by 2 bases and V by 5 bases; bases with no gene match: 5. The CDR3 contains 14 residues. The germline CDR1 and CDR2 sequences are LNHDA and SQIVND (reference sequence). Here the CDR3 DNA reads TGTGCCAGTAGTCCCGGGACAGCCAACTATGGCTACACCTTC. This codes for CASSPGTANYGYTF.

The chain is built from TRBV28 and TRBJ1-1; D not resolved. CDR1 and CDR2 (germline): MDHEN, SYDVKM. V was clipped by 1 base and J by 4 bases, with 10 bases between them. This CDR3 has 14 residues. The CDR3 loop reads CASSLFIGGTEAFF. CDR3 in DNA: TGTGCCAGCAGTTTATTCATAGGAGGCACTGAAGCTTTCTTT.

This clone was recorded a few times. This chain uses TRBV5-4 with TRBJ2-3; 11 bases are a match to TRBD1. Germline-derived CDR1 and CDR2 are SGHNT and YYREEE (reference sequence). V trimming: 4 bases; J trimming: 5 bases; junction bases outside the gene matches: 3. This CDR3 comprises 14 residues. The CDR3 protein is CASSADRGLDTQYF. In DNA form, the CDR3 reads TGTGCCAGCAGCGCGGACAGGGGGCTAGATACGCAGTATTTT.

This clone has more than one count but fewer than ten. This sequence joins TRBV5-1 and TRBJ2-2; D is perhaps TRBD1 (5 bases). The CDR3 totals 13 residues. Trimming removed 7 bases from V and 0 bases from J, with 7 bases in between. Germline values: CDR1 SGHRS, CDR2 YFSETQ. The CDR3 DNA sequence: TGCGCCAGCCAGGGTACGAACACCGGGGAGCTGTTTTTT. Translated: CASQGTNTGELFF. Drawing the rest from reference TRBV5-1 and TRBJ2-2, the complete variable domain is KAGVTQTPRYLIKTRGQQVTLSCSPISGHRSVSWYQQTPGQGLQFLFEYFSETQRNKGNFPGRFSGRQFSNSRSEMNVSTLELGDSALYLCASQGTNTGELFFGEGSRLTVL.

Only a few counts were recorded for this clone. The chain recombines TRBV15 with TRBJ2-1; D is undetermined. V dropped 0 bases and J dropped 0 bases, with 12 bases sitting between them. The CDR3 has 17 residues. Germline lookup yields CDR1 LNHNV and CDR2 YYDKDF (reference sequence). The CDR3 DNA reads TGTGCCACCAGCAGAGATTCCACACCAAGCTCCTACAATGAGCAGTTCTTC. It translates to CATSRDSTPSSYNEQFF.